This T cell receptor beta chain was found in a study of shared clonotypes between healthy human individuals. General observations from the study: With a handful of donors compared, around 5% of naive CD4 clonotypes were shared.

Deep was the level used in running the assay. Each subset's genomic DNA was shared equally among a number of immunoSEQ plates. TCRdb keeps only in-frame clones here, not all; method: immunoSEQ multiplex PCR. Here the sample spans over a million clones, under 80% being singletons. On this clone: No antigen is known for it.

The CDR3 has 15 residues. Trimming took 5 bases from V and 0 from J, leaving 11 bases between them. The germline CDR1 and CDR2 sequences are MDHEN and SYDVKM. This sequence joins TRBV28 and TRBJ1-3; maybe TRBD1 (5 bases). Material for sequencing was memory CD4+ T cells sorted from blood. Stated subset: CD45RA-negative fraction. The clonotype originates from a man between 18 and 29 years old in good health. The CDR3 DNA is TGTGCCAGCAGTCCTTCGACAGTCTCTGGAAACACCATATATTTT. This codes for CASSPSTVSGNTIYF.